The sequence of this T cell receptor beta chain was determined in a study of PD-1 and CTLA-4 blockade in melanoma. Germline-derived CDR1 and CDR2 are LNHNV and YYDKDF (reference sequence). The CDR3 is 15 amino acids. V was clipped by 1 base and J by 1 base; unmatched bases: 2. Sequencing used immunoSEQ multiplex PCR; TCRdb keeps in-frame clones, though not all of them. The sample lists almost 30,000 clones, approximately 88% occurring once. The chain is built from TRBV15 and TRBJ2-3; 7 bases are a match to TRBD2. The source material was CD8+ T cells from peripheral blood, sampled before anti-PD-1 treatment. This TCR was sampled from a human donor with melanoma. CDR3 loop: CATSRGSGGTDTQYF. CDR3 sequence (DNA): TGTGCCACCAGCAGAGGAAGCGGGGGCACAGATACGCAGTATTTT. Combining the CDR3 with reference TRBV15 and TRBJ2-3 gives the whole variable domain DAMVIQNPRYQVTQFGKPVTLSCSQTLNHNVMYWYQQKSSQAPKLLFHYYDKDFNNEADTPDNFQSRRPNTSFCFLDIRSPGLGDTAMYLCATSRGSGGTDTQYFGPGTRLTVL.